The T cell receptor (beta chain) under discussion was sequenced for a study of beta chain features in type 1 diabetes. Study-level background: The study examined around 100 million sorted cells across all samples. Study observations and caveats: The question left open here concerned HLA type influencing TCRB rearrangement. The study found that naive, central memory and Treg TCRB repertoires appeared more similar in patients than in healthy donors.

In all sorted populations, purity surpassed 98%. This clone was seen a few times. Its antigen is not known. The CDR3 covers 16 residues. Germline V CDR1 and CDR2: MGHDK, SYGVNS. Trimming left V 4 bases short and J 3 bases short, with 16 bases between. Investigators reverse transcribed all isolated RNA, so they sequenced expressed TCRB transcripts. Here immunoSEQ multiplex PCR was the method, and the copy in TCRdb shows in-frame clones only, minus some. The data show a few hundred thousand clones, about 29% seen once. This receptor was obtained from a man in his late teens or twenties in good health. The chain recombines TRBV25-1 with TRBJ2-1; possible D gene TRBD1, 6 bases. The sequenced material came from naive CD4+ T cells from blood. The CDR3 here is CASSGDRKLLYNEQFF. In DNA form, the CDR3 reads TGTGCCAGCAGTGGTGACAGGAAACTTCTCTACAATGAGCAGTTCTTC.